This TCR beta chain was observed in a study of untreated major depressive disorder (dated by TCRdb to about 2018). A note on the overall study: A cross-sectional case-control design was used to compare T cell phenotype and TCR repertoire between antidepressant-free major depressive disorder patients and individually matched non-depressed controls. Sequencing followed up flow-cytometry Vbeta 5.1, Vbeta 11 and Vbeta 22 usage differences observed in the whole cohort. What the study reported, not specific to this receptor: For the sequencing comparisons, one-tailed planned tests were applied to only three Vbeta families that had been selected in advance. TRBV25-01 and TRBV02-01 usage followed the flow-cytometry pattern but did not reach statistical significance in the sequencing data. In every sequenced subject, the top five TRBV05-01 clones were all identified as private clones. In CD4+ T cells, sequencing confirmed that depressed patients used TRBV05-01 (Vbeta 5.1) more than controls did, with a one-tailed test giving p = 0.040. A comparatively small study sample was produced by the strict matching and exclusion criteria, and the generalizability of findings was thereby limited.

Reading the germline V gene gives CDR1 SQVTM and CDR2 ANQGSEA. The junction shows trimming of 3 bases on V and 0 bases on J, and the gene matches do not reach 8 bases of it. Counted from cysteine to phenylalanine, this CDR3 has 16 amino acids. Only the CDR3 region is kept as DNA, spanning 48 bases read in frame from base 1. Of note for this clone: Its target antigen remains unknown. No base quality values were provided; no much bigger clone lies one nucleotide off.

The Qiagen DNeasy Blood and Tissue Kit was used to extract total genomic DNA from the purified CD4+ T cells. Following immunoSEQ immunosequencing protocols, the TCRbeta CDR3 region, as defined by IMGT, was amplified and sequenced. In the original analysis: The immunoSEQ service preprocessed the raw sequence data to correct PCR and sequencing errors. The sequence data were imported into the immunoSEQ Analyzer and were further analyzed using VDJtools v1.0.7. The paired Wilcoxon signed-rank test was used to test differences between patients and controls. As stored in TCRdb, this immuneACCESS dataset retains in-frame rearrangements with V and J assigned. A fraction of the clones does not appear; measured against another copy, unresolved V genes explain less than half of the discrepancy, and the remainder lacks a known reason. V, J and clone size were drawn from that table, and D and trimming were deduced from the DNA. The sample yields about 21,000 clones; approximately 92% were counted once. The ten most abundant clones make up 0.25% to 0.35% of the sample.

Each depressed patient was matched pairwise with a non-depressed control on sex, age, current smoking status and body mass index. All participants were of European descent. Controls had no current or lifetime mood disorder and scored 5 or less on the Quick Inventory of Depressive Symptoms-Self Report. All participants were excluded for major medical conditions, Axis I/II comorbidities, regular medication or illicit drug use, or drinking over 100 g alcohol weekly. About 30 ml of peripheral blood was collected from each participant into EDTA tubes. Thawed PBMCs underwent magnetic negative selection with the BD IMag Human CD4 T Lymphocyte Enrichment Set to purify CD4+ T cells. A purity of about 95% was typically achieved with the CD4+ enrichment method, as confirmed by flow cytometry. A subgroup of a few case-control pairs, chosen blind to the chemokine receptor expression and flow-cytometric repertoire skewing results, underwent TCRbeta sequencing. All blood samples were collected in the morning at 8:00 a.m., and PBMCs were isolated by Ficoll-Hypaque gradient centrifugation. Until being assayed, PBMCs were kept in liquid nitrogen after cryopreservation by gradual cooling to -80 degrees C.

The receptor chain draws on TRBV29-1 and TRBJ2-1; the junction holds 7 bases that match TRBD2. The origin of this receptor is a man aged 25-45 years in good health. The source material was CD4+ T cells from PBMCs. The CDR3 reads as follows: CSVDEASGSSYNEQFF. The nucleotide sequence is given as TGCAGCGTTGATGAGGCTAGCGGAAGCTCCTACAATGAGCAGTTCTTC.